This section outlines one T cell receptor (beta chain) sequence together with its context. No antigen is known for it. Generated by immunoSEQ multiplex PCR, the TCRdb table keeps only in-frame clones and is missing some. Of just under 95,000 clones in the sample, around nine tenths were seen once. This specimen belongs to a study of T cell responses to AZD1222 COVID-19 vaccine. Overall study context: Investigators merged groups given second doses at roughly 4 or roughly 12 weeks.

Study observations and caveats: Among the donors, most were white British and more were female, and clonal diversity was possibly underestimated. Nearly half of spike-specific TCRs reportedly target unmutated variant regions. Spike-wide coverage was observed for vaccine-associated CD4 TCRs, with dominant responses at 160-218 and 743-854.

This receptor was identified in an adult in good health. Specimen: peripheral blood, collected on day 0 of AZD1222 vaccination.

In DNA, the CDR3 is TGTGCCAGCAGCGTATTACAGGATTGGGGCACCCTCCACTTT. This gives the protein CASSVLQDWGTLHF. V and J are TRBV9 and TRBJ1-6; D possibly corresponds to TRBD1 (5 bases). CDR1 is SGDLS and CDR2 is YYNGEE in the germline V gene. This CDR3 spans 14 amino acids. Trimming cost V 1 base and J 14 bases, with 16 bases left between them.